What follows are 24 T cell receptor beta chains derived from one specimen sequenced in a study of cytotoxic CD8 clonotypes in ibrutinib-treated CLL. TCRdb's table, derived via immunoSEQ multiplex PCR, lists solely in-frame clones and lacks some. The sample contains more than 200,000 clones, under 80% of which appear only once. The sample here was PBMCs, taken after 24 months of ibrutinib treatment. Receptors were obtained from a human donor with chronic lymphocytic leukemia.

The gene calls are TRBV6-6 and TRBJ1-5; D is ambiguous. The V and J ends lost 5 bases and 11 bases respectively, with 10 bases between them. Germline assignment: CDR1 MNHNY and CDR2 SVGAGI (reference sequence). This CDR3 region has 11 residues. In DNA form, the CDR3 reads TGTGCCAGCAGTAACACCGCGGCCCAGCATTTT. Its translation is CASSNTAAQHF.

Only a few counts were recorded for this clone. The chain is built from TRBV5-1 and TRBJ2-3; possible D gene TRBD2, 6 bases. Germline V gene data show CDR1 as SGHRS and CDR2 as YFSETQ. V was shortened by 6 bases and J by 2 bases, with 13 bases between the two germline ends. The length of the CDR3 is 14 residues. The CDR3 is CASTVAELTDTQYF. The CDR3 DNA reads TGCGCCAGCACCGTAGCGGAACTCACAGATACGCAGTATTTT. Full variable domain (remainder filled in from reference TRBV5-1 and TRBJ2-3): KAGVTQTPRYLIKTRGQQVTLSCSPISGHRSVSWYQQTPGQGLQFLFEYFSETQRNKGNFPGRFSGRQFSNSRSEMNVSTLELGDSALYLCASTVAELTDTQYFGPGTRLTVL.

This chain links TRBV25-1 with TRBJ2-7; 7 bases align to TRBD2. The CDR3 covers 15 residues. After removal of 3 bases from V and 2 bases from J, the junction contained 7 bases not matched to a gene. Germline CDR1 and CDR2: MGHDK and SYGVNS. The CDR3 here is CASSDPSSGPYEQYF. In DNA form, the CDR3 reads TGTGCCAGCAGTGACCCCTCTAGCGGTCCCTACGAGCAGTACTTC.

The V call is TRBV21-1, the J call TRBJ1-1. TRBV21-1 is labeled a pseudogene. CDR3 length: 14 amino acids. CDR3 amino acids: CASKTGFPWEKAFF. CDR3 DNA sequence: TGTGCCAGCAAAACCGGGTTCCCCTGGGAGAAAGCTTTCTTT.

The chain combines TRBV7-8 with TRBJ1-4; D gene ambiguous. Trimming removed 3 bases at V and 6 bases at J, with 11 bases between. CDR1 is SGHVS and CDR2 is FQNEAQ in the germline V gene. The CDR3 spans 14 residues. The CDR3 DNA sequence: TGTGCCAGCAGCTTGAACTTATTGTATGAAAAACTGTTTTTT. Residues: CASSLNLLYEKLFF.

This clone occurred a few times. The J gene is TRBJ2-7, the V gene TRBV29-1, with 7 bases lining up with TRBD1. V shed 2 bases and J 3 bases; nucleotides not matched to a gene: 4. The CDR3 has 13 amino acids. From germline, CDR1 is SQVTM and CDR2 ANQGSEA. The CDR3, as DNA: TGCAGCGTTGAACGGGACAGAGACTACGAGCAGTACTTC. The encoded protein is CSVERDRDYEQYF.

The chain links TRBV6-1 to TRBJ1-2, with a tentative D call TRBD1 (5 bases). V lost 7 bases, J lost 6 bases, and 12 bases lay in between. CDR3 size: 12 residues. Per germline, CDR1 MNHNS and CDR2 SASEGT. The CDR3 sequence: CASTQGSHGYTF. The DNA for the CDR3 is TGTGCCAGCACTCAGGGATCCCATGGCTACACCTTC.

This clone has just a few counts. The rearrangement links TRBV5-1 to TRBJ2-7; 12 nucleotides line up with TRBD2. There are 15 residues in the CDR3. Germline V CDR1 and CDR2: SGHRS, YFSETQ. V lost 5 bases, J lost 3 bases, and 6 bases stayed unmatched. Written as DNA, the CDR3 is TGCGCCAGCAGATTCCTAGCGGGAGGGAACTACGAGCAGTACTTC. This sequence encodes CASRFLAGGNYEQYF.

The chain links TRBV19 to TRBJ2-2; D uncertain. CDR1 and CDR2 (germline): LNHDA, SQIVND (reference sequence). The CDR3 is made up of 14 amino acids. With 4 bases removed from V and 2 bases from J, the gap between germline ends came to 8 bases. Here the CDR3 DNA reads TGTGCCAGTAGTAAGTGGGGAAACACCGGGGAGCTGTTTTTT. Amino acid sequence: CASSKWGNTGELFF. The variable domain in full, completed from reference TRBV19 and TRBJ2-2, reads DGGITQSPKYLFRKEGQNVTLSCEQNLNHDAMYWYRQDPGQGLRLIYYSQIVNDFQKGDIAEGYSVSREKKESFPLTVTSAQKNPTAFYLCASSKWGNTGELFFGEGSRLTVL.

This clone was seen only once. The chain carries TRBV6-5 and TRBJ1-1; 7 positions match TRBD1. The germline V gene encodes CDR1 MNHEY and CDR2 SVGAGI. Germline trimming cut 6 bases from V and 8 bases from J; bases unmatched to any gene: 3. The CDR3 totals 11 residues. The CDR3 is CASRTGLEAFF. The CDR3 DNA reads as TGTGCCAGCAGGACAGGGCTAGAAGCTTTCTTT.

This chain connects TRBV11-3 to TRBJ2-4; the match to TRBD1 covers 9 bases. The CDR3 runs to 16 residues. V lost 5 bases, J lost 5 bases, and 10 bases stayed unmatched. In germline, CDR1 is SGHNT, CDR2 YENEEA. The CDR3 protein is CASSNTGGGSQNIQYF. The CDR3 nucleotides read TGTGCCAGCAGCAACACAGGGGGCGGGAGCCAAAACATTCAGTACTTC.

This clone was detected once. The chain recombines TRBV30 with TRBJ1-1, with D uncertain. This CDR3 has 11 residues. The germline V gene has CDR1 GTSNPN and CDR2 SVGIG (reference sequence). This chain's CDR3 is CATGISAEAFF. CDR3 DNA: TGTGCTACTGGAATCTCGGCTGAAGCTTTCTTT.

CDR3 sequence: CASRPGPSYEQYF. The CDR3 DNA follows: TGTGCCAGCAGACCCGGCCCCTCCTACGAGCAGTACTTC. The rearrangement joins TRBV27 to TRBJ2-7; D ambiguous. Germline V CDR1 and CDR2: MNHEY, SMNVEV (reference sequence). The CDR3 runs to 13 residues. Between the trimmed V and J ends, which lost 6 bases and 0 bases, there was a span of 9 bases.

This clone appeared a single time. For the CDR3, the DNA is TGTGCCAGCAGCCTTCACTACCGCGAGGAGACCCAGTACTTC. Protein: CASSLHYREETQYF. The chain employs TRBV7-6 and TRBJ2-5; unclear D gene. V lost 5 bases to trimming and J lost 5 bases, with 15 bases between them. CDR3 length: 14 residues. Germline CDR1 is SGHVS and CDR2 is FNYEAQ. The full variable domain, rest sourced from reference TRBV7-6 and TRBJ2-5, is GAGVSQSPRYKVTKRGQDVALRCDPISGHVSLYWYRQALGQGPEFLTYFNYEAQQDKSGLPNDRFSAERPEGSISTLTIQRTEQRDSAMYRCASSLHYREETQYFGPGTRLLVL.

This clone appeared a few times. The CDR3 nucleotides are TGTGCCAGTGGGTCCGGGACTAGCGGGACCGGTGAGCAGTTCTTC. As protein: CASGSGTSGTGEQFF. V gene TRBV19 combines with J gene TRBJ2-1; the match to TRBD2 covers 13 bases. The CDR3 contains 15 residues. After removal of 8 bases from V and 9 bases from J, the junction contained 10 bases not matched to a gene. CDR1 and CDR2 from the germline V gene are LNHDA and SQIVND (reference sequence).

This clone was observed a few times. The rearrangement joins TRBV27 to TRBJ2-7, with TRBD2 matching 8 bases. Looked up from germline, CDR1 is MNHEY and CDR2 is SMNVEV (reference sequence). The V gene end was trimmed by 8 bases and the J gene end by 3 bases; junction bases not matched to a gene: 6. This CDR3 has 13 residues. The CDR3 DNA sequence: TGTGCCAGCGGCGGGGGGAGCCTCTACGAGCAGTACTTC. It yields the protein CASGGGSLYEQYF.

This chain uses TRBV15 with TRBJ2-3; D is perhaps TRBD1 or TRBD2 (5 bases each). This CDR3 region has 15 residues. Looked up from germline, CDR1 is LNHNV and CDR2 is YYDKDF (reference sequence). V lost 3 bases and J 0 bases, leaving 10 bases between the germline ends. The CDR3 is CATSSGDRSTDTQYF. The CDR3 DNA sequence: TGTGCCACCAGCAGTGGGGACCGAAGCACAGATACGCAGTATTTT.

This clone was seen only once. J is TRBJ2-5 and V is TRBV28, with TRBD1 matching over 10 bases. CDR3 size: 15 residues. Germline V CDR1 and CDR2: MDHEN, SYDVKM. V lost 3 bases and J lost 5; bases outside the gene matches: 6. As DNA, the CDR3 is TGTGCCAGCAGTTTTGGGACAGGGGATCCGGAGACCCAGTACTTC. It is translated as CASSFGTGDPETQYF.

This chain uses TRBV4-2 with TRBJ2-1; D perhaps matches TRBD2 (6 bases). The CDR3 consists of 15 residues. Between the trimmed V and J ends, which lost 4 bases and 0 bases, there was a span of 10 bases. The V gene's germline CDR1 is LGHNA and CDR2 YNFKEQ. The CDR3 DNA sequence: TGTGCCAGCAGCCCGGACTACAACTCCTACAATGAGCAGTTCTTC. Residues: CASSPDYNSYNEQFF.

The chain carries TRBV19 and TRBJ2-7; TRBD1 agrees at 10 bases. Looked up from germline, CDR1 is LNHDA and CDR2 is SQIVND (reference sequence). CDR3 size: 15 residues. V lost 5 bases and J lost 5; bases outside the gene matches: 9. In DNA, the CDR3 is TGTGCCAGTAGTGAGCGGACAGGGGGAAGTGACGAGCAGTACTTC. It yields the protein CASSERTGGSDEQYF.

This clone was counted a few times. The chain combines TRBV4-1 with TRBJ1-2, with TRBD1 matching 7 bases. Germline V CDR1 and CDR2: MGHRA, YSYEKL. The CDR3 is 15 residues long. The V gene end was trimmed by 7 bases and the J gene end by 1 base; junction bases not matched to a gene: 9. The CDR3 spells CASTLDRDLNYGYTF. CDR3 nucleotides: TGCGCCAGCACCCTTGACAGGGACCTTAACTATGGCTACACCTTC.

DNA for the CDR3: TGTGCCAGTGGACAGGGAGACTTGGCCGAGCAGTACTTC. It is translated as CASGQGDLAEQYF. The chain combines TRBV19 with TRBJ2-7; 8 bases fit TRBD1. The CDR3 loop spans 13 amino acids. The junction had 9 bases not matched to a gene; V was cut back by 8 bases and J by 6 bases. Germline CDR1 LNHDA, CDR2 SQIVND (reference sequence).

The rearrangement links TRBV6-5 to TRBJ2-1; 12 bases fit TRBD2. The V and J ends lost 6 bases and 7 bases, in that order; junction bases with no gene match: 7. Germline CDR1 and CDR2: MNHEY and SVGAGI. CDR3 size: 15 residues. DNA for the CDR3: TGTGCCAGCAGACGACTAGCGGGGGCTCATAATGAGCAGTTCTTC. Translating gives CASRRLAGAHNEQFF.

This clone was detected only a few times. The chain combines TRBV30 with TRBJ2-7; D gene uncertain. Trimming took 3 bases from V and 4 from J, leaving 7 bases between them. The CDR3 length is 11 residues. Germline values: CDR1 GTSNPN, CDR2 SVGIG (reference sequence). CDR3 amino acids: CAWSSPYEQYF. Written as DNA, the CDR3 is TGTGCCTGGAGCAGTCCGTACGAGCAGTACTTC.